This record covers a single T cell receptor (beta chain). Its cognate antigen is unknown. Caucasian adults living in Nashville, Tennessee, provided all samples. The source of the sample is a study of shared clonotypes between healthy human individuals. Study results and limitations: Memory subsets generally showed smaller estimated richness than naive subsets did.

Sequencing was at deep level. Clones were read by immunoSEQ multiplex PCR, and TCRdb kept only the in-frame ones, dropping some. This table holds 2 million to 2.5 million clones, more than 85% found once. The V and J ends lost 1 base and 0 bases respectively, with 7 bases between them. The CDR3 contains 15 residues. Germline V gene sequence: CDR1 SGHAT, CDR2 FQNNGV. The TCR was taken from a man aged 18 to 29 in good health. Some clones in this sample may be carry-over from other donors' samples. The chain uses TRBV11-2 and TRBJ2-1; no firm D call. The sample was naive CD4+ T cells from PBMCs. Subset specified: CD45RA+ positively selected. The DNA for the CDR3 is TGTGCCAGCAGCTTAGTGCGGAGCTCCTACAATGAGCAGTTCTTC. Its translation is CASSLVRSSYNEQFF.